This is a list of T cell receptor beta chains from one sample in a study of blood T cell repertoires in COVID-19. The assay was immunoSEQ multiplex PCR, and TCRdb's table has in-frame clones only and misses some. This table has some 230,000 clones, roughly 80% appearing once. The sequenced sample consisted of PBMCs or T cells enriched from blood (not recorded which). Source of these receptors: a woman aged 40 to 50 with acute COVID-19. Both conserved end residues are part of each CDR3. D genes are given only for firm matches.

CDR3aa: CASSENSALRADTQYF
CDR3nt: TGTGCCAGCAGTGAAAACAGCGCTCTCAGGGCAGATACGCAGTATTTT
d_gene: NA
j_gene: TRBJ2-3
v_gene: TRBV6-1

CDR3aa: CASSVTGPNSPLHF
CDR3nt: TGTGCCAGCAGCGTCACAGGGCCAAATTCACCCCTCCACTTT
d_gene: NA
j_gene: TRBJ1-6
v_gene: TRBV6-5

CDR3aa: CASSFRQGERGYTF
CDR3nt: TGTGCCAGCAGCTTCAGGCAGGGGGAGAGGGGCTACACCTTC
d_gene: TRBD1
j_gene: TRBJ1-2
v_gene: TRBV13

CDR3aa: CASSLTGTTGNTIYF
CDR3nt: TGTGCCAGCAGCTTAACCGGGACTACTGGAAACACCATATATTTT
d_gene: NA
j_gene: TRBJ1-3
v_gene: TRBV5-6

CDR3aa: CASSIDSNYGYTF
CDR3nt: TGTGCCAGCAGCATCGACAGTAACTATGGCTACACCTTC
d_gene: NA
j_gene: TRBJ1-2
v_gene: TRBV5-4

CDR3aa: CASSLTSGSGDNEQFF
CDR3nt: TGCGCCAGCAGCTTAACTAGCGGGAGTGGAGACAATGAGCAGTTCTTC
d_gene: TRBD2
j_gene: TRBJ2-1
v_gene: TRBV5-1

CDR3aa: CASSPGTSSYTDTQYF
CDR3nt: TGTGCCAGCAGCCCCGGGACTAGCAGCTACACAGATACGCAGTATTTT
d_gene: TRBD2
j_gene: TRBJ2-3
v_gene: TRBV7-9

CDR3aa: CAWNRRLEGYTF
CDR3nt: TGTGCCTGGAATAGGAGGTTAGAAGGCTACACCTTC
d_gene: NA
j_gene: TRBJ1-2
v_gene: TRBV30

CDR3aa: CASSARDSSSGNTIYF
CDR3nt: TGTGCCAGCAGCGCCCGGGACTCTAGCTCTGGAAACACCATATATTTT
d_gene: NA
j_gene: TRBJ1-3
v_gene: TRBV7-6

CDR3aa: CASSARTSGSPPYHEQFF
CDR3nt: TGTGCCAGCAGCGCAAGGACTAGCGGGAGCCCCCCTTACCATGAGCAGTTCTTC
d_gene: TRBD2
j_gene: TRBJ2-1
v_gene: TRBV9

CDR3aa: CAISESKTGGYEQYF
CDR3nt: TGTGCCATCAGTGAGTCCAAGACAGGGGGCTACGAGCAGTACTTC
d_gene: TRBD1
j_gene: TRBJ2-7
v_gene: TRBV10-3

CDR3aa: CASSPWDRGRNEQFF
CDR3nt: TGTGCCAGCAGCCCATGGGACAGGGGGCGGAATGAGCAGTTCTTC
d_gene: TRBD1
j_gene: TRBJ2-1
v_gene: TRBV11-3